This T cell receptor beta chain was recorded in a study of shared clonotypes between healthy human individuals. Findings and caveats of the study: What rarefaction showed was incomplete sorted-subset sequencing despite large depth. Of the naive CD4 clonotypes, about 5.4% were shared across several donors.

Details on this clone: The antigen is unknown.

Germline V CDR1 and CDR2: SGHNT, YENEEA. This CDR3 comprises 15 residues. The V gene end was trimmed by 4 bases and the J gene end by 6 bases; junction bases not matched to a gene: 5. Libraries were prepared by immunoSEQ multiplex PCR; TCRdb keeps only in-frame clonotypes and omits some of them. The sample lists about 1.1 million clones; about 80% were seen once. This sequence joins TRBV11-3 and TRBJ2-7, with 14 bases aligning to TRBD2. The TCR comes from a man between 18 and 35 years old in good health. Some clones in this sample may be carry-over from other donors' samples. Sequenced input: memory CD4+ T cells from PBMCs. Stated subset: CD45RA-negative fraction. For the CDR3, the DNA is TGTGCCAGCAGCTCGGGACTAGCGGGAGACAGCGAGCAGTACTTC. As protein: CASSSGLAGDSEQYF.